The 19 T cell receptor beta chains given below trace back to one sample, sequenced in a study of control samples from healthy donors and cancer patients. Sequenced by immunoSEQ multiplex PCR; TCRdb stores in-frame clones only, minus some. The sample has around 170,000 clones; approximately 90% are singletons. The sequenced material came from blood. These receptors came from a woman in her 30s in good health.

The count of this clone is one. The CDR3 sequence is CATSPASNQPQHF. CDR3 nucleotides: TGTGCCACCAGTCCGGCTAGCAATCAGCCCCAGCATTTT. This chain connects TRBV24-1 to TRBJ1-5; D gene uncertain. Trimming shortened V by 6 bases and J by 0 bases, and 5 bases separated the two germline ends. Germline CDR1 is KGHDR and CDR2 is SFDVKD. This CDR3 spans 13 amino acids.

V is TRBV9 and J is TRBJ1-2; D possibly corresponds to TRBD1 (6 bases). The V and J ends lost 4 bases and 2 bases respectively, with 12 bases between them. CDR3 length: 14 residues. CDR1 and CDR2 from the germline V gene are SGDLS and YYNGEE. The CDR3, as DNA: TGTGCCAGCAGCAAGTCGGACAGCAACTATGGCTACACCTTC. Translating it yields CASSKSDSNYGYTF.

DNA for the CDR3: TGTGCCAGCAGGAGCGGGTCCTACAATGAGCAGTTCTTC. This sequence encodes CASRSGSYNEQFF. This chain joins TRBV2 and TRBJ2-1; tentative D call: TRBD2 (6 bases). Germline-derived CDR1 and CDR2 are SNHLY and FYNNEI. CDR3 length: 13 amino acids. V was clipped by 6 bases and J by 1 base, with 7 bases between them.

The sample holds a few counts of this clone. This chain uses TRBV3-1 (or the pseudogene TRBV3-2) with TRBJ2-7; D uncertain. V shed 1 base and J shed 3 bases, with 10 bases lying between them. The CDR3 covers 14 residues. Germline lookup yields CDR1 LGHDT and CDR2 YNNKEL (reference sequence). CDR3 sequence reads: CASSQVAFSYEQYF. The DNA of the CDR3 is TGTGCCAGCAGCCAAGTCGCCTTTAGCTACGAGCAGTACTTC.

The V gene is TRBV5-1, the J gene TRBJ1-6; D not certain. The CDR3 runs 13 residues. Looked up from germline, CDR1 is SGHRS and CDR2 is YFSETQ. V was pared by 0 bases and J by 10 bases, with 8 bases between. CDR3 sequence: CASSLGGGSPLHF. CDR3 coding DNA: TGCGCCAGCAGCTTGGGGGGAGGCTCACCCCTCCACTTT.

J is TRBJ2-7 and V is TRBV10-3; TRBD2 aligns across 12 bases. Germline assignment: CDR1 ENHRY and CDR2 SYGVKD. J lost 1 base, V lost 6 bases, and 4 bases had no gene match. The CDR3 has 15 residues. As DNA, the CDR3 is TGTGCCATCAGGGTGACTAGCGGGAGTTCCTACGAGCAGTACTTC. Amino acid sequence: CAIRVTSGSSYEQYF.

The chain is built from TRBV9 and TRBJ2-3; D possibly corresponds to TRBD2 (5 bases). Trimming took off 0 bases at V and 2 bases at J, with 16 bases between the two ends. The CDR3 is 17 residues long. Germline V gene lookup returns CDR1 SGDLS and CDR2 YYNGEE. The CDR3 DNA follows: TGTGCCAGCAGCGTAGATCCGGCGGGCCGACTCACAGATACGCAGTATTTT. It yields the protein CASSVDPAGRLTDTQYF.

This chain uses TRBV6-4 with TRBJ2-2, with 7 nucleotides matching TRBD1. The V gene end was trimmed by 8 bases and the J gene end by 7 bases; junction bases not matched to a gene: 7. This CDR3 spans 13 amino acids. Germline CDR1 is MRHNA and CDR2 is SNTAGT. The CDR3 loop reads CASSKGGLGELFF. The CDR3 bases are TGTGCCAGCTCAAAAGGGGGCCTCGGGGAGCTGTTTTTT.

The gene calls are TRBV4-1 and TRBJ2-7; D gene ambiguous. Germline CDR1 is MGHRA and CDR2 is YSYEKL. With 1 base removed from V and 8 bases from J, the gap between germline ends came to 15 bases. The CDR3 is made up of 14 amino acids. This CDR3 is CASSQVPAYVKQYF. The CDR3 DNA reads TGCGCCAGCAGCCAAGTTCCCGCCTACGTGAAGCAGTACTTC.

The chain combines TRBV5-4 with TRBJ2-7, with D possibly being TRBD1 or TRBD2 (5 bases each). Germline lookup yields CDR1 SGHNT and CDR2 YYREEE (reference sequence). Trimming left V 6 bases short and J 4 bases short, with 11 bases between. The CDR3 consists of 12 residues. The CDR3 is CASTGTNYEQYF. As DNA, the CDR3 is TGTGCCAGCACCGGGACCAATTACGAGCAGTACTTC.

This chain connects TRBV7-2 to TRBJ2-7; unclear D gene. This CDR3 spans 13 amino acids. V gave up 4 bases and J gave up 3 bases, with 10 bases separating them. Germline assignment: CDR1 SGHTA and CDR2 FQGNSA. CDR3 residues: CASSSGVRYEQYF. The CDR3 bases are TGTGCCAGCAGCTCCGGTGTGCGCTACGAGCAGTACTTC.

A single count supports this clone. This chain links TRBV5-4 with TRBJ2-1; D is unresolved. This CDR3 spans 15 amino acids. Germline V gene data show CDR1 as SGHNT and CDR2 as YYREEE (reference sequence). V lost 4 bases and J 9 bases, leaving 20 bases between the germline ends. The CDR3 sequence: CASSQPGSELVEQFF. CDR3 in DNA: TGTGCCAGCAGCCAGCCGGGCTCCGAGTTGGTTGAGCAGTTCTTC.

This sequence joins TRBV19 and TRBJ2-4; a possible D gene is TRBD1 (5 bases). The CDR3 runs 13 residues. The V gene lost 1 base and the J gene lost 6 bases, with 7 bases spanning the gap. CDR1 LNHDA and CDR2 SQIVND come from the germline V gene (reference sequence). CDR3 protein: CASSIARGNIQYF. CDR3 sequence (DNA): TGTGCCAGTAGTATAGCTAGGGGAAACATTCAGTACTTC.

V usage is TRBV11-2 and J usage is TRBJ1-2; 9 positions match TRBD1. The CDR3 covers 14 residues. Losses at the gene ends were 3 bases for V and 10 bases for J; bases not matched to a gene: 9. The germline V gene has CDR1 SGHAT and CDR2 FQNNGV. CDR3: CASSLQPGQGVYTF. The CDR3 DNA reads TGTGCCAGCAGCTTGCAACCGGGACAGGGAGTCTACACCTTC.

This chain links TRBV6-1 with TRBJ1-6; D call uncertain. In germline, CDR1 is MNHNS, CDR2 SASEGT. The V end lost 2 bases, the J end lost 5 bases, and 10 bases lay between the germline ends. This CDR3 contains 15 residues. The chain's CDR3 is CASSEWESDNSPLHF. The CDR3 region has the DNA TGTGCCAGCAGTGAATGGGAGTCGGATAATTCACCCCTCCACTTT.

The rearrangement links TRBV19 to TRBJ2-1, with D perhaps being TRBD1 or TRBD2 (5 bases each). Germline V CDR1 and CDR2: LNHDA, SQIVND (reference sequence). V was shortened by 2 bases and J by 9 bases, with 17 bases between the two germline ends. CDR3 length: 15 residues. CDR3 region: CASSISRGLSLEQFF. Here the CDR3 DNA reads TGTGCCAGTAGTATATCCCGGGGCCTATCGCTTGAGCAGTTCTTC.

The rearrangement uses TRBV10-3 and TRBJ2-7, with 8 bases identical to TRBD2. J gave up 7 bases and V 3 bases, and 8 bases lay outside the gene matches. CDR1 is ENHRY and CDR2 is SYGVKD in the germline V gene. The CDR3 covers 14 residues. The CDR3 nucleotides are TGTGCCATCAGTGAACTCCAGGGCGGGGGGGAGCAGTACTTC. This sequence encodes CAISELQGGGEQYF.

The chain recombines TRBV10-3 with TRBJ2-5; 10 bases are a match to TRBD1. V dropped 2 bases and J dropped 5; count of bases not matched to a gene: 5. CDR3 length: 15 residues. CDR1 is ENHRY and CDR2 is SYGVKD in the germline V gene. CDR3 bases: TGTGCCATCAGTGAGCCGGGGACAGGGGCCGAGACCCAGTACTTC. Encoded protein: CAISEPGTGAETQYF.

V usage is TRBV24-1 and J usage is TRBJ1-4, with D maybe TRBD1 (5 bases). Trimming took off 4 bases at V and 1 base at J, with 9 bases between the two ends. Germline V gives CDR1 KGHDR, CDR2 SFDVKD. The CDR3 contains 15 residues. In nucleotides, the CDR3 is TGTGCCACCAGTGACCGGGACGGAACTAATGAAAAACTGTTTTTT. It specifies CATSDRDGTNEKLFF.